This TCR beta chain is drawn from a study of blood T cells in healthy people across ages (dated by TCRdb to the mid-2010s). Some background on the complete study: In model experiments, template switching captured about one uniquely barcoded TCR beta cDNA molecule for every two T cells. The donors were split into four age groups: young (average around 15 years), middle-aged (around 40), aged (more than 55) and long-lived (over 75). To track age-related changes in TCR beta repertoire diversity, the study relied on deep sequencing normalized with unique cDNA molecular identifiers. Two additional independent replicas of 1 million unique cDNA reads from the same blood draw were analyzed for two donors (one aged 18 to 30 and one aged 80 or older). Donors of different ages were randomly distributed across sequencing lanes to avoid experimental bias.

The library was generated by 5' RACE. A second PCR of about 6 to 12 cycles was performed with a sample-barcoded 5' primer and a J-beta primer mix. A unique molecular identifier was introduced onto each TCR beta cDNA molecule by a template-switch 5' adaptor carrying 12 random nucleotides. Each sample yielded at least 2.5 million CDR3-containing paired-end reads. First-strand cDNA synthesis was performed from all RNA using the Mint cDNA synthesis kit, with priming by a TRBC-specific oligonucleotide. All cDNA was treated with uracil-DNA glycosylase and then went through a first 18-cycle PCR with the universal primers M1SS and BC2_uni_R. The study's processing was this. Normalization of each sample was performed by random selection of 1 million high-quality reads, each carrying a distinct molecular identifier. Instead of being binned into consensus sequences, reads with shared molecular identifiers were discarded. MiTCR, set to a Q25 quality threshold and the strictest error-elimination algorithm, was used for CDR3 identification, clonotype clustering and error correction. A nonparametric unseen species model using Euler transformation provided a lower-bound estimate of total TCR beta diversity. TCRdb's own reprocessing of the public reads used fastp at Q25 and MiXCR and kept productive beta chains. Entries are consolidated by CDR3 protein sequence, retaining the most common genes and DNA. Here the V and J calls rest on TCRdb's processing, not on the authors' analysis. The sample includes 1.5 million to 2 million distinct CDR3 sequences, with more than 35% observed a single time. Approximately 22% of the sample rests with the top ten.

The donors were 40 or so Caucasian individuals from Russia, aged roughly 6 to 90 years, who were systemically healthy. Roughly 10 milliliters of peripheral blood were drawn from each donor into EDTA-treated Vacutainer tubes. Ficoll-Paque density-gradient centrifugation was used to isolate PBMCs, with at least 6 million obtained per sample. Trizol reagent was used to extract total RNA from PBMCs, with at least 5.5 micrograms per sample. For every donor, an aliquot of PBMCs went through flow cytometry to measure the percentages of naive CD45RAhigh/CD27high T cells. Overall study results and their limits: Donor CMV infection status was unknown, potentially confounding age-related changes in expanded clonotypes. Estimates of total diversity based on one million sequenced T cells were considered lower bounds and underestimates. Since profiling was done on bulk unsorted PBMCs, naive and antigen-experienced compartments could not be conclusively compared. Observed TCR beta diversity correlated strongly with the percentage of naive T cells measured by flow cytometry. Compared with the aged group, the long-lived group had more naive CD4+ T cells, fewer expanded clones and increased TCR diversity, suggesting age selection. Observed TCR beta diversity per million T cells fell roughly linearly with age, and a significant reduction was already apparent by age roughly 41.

A note on this clonotype: What this receptor recognizes is not known. Base qualities are not at hand, and no much larger clone is one base apart.

The sequencing input was blood. The TCR comes from a human donor in good health.

The CDR3 protein is CASLRTVDETQYF. The sequence in DNA is TGTGCCAGCTTGAGGACAGTCGACGAGACCCAGTACTTC. The chain is assembled from TRBV12-3 or TRBV12-4 and TRBJ2-7; the D gene is perhaps TRBD1, on 6 matching bases. Judging by the DNA end, TRBJ2-5 fits better; the J call may be wrong. From the cysteine up to the phenylalanine, the CDR3 has a length of 13 residues. The DNA shown is the 39-base CDR3, in frame from base 1.